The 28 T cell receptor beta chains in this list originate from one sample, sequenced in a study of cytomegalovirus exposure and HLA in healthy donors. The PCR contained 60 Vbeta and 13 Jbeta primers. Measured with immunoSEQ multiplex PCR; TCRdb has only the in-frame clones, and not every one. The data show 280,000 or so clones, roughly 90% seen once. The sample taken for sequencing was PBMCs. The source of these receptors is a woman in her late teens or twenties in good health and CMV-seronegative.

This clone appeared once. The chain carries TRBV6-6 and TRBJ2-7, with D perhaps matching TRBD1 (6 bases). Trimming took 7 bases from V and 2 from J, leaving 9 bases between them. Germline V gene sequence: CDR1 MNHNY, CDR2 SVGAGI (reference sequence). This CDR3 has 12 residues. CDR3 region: CASTGGPYEQYF. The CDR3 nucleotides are TGTGCCAGCACTGGGGGCCCCTACGAGCAGTACTTC.

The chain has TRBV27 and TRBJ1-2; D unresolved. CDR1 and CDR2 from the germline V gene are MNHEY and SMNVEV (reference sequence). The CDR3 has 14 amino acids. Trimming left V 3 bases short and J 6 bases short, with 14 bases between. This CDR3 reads CASSFALGRDGYTF. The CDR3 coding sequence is TGTGCCAGCAGTTTTGCCTTAGGGCGGGATGGCTACACCTTC.

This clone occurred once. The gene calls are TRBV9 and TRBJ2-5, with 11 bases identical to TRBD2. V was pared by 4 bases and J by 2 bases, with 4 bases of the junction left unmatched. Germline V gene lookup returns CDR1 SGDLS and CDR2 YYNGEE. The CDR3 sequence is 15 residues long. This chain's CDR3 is CASSLGTSGQETQYF. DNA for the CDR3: TGTGCCAGCAGCCTCGGGACTAGCGGACAAGAGACCCAGTACTTC.

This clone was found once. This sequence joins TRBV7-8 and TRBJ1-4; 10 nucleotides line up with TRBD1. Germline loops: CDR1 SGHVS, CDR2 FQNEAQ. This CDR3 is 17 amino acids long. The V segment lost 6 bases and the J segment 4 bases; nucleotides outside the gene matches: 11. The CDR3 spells CASRRRGWDRGNEKLFF. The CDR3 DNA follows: TGTGCCAGCAGGCGTAGAGGGTGGGACAGGGGTAATGAAAAACTGTTTTTT.

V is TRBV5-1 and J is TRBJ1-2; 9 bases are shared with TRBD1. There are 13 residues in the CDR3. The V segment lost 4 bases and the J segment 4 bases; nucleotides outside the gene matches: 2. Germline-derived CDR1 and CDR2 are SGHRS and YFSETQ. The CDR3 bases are TGCGCCAGCAGCCCGGGACAGGGCTATGGCTACACCTTC. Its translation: CASSPGQGYGYTF.

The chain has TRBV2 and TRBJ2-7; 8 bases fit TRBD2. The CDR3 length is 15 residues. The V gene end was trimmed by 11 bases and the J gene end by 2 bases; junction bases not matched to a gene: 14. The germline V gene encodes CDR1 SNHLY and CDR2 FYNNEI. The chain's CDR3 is CASTRPSGHTYEQYF. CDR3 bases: TGTGCCTCTACCCGACCTAGCGGGCATACCTACGAGCAGTACTTC.

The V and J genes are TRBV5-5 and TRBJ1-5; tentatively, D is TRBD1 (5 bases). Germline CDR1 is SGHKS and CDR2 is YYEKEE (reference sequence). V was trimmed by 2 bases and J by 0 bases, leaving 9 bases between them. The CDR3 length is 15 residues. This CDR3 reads CASSFRQGSNQPQHF. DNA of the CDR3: TGTGCCAGCAGCTTTCGGCAGGGTAGCAATCAGCCCCAGCATTTT.

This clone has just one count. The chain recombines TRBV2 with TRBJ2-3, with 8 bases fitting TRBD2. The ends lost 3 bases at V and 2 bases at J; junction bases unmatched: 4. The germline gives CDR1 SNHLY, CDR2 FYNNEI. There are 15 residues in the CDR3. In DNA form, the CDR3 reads TGTGCCAGCAGTGATACGGGGGGGGTCACAGATACGCAGTATTTT. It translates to CASSDTGGVTDTQYF. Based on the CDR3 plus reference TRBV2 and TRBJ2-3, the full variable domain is EPEVTQTPSHQVTQMGQEVILRCVPISNHLYFYWYRQILGQKVEFLVSFYNNEISEKSEIFDDQFSVERPDGSNFTLKIRSTKLEDSAMYFCASSDTGGVTDTQYFGPGTRLTVL.

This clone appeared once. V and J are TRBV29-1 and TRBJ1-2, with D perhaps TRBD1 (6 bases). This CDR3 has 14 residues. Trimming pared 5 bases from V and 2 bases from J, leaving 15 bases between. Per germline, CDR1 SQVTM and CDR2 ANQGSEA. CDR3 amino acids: CSVRDPDSNYGYTF. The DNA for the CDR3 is TGCAGCGTTAGGGACCCGGACAGCAACTATGGCTACACCTTC.

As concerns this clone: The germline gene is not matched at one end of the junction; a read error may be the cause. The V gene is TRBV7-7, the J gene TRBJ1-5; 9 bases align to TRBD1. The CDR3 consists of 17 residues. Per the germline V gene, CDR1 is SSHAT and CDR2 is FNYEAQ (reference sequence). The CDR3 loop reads CASSPQPGQGSNQPQHF. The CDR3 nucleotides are TGTGCTAGCAGCCCGCAACCGGGACAGGGTTCCAATCAGCCCCAGCATTTT.

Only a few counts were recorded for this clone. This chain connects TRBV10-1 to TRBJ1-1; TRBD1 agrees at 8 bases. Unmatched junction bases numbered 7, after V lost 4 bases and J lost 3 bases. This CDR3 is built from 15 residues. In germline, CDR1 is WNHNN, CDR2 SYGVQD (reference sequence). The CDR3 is CASSGSTGADTEAFF. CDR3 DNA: TGCGCCAGCAGTGGTTCGACAGGGGCGGACACTGAAGCTTTCTTT.

This CDR3 reads CASSLRLAGYNEQFF. DNA for the CDR3: TGTGCCAGCAGCCTTAGACTAGCGGGTTACAATGAGCAGTTCTTC. The rearrangement joins TRBV4-2 to TRBJ2-1; 10 nucleotides align to TRBD2. Germline loops: CDR1 LGHNA, CDR2 YNFKEQ. The junction had 4 bases not matched to a gene; V was cut back by 4 bases and J by 4 bases. This CDR3 comprises 15 residues.

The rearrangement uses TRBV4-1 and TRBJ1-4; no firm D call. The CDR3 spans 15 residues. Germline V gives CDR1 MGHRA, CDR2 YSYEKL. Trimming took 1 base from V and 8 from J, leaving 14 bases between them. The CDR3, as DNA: TGCGCCAGCAGCCAAGTCGGCGGGGTTGAGGAAAAACTGTTTTTT. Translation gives CASSQVGGVEEKLFF.

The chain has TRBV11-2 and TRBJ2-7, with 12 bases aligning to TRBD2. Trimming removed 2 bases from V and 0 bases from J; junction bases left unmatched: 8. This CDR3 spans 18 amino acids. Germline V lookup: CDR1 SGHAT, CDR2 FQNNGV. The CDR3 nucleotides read TGTGCCAGCAGCTTAACTAGCGGGGGGTCGGCCTACTCCTACGAGCAGTACTTC. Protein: CASSLTSGGSAYSYEQYF.

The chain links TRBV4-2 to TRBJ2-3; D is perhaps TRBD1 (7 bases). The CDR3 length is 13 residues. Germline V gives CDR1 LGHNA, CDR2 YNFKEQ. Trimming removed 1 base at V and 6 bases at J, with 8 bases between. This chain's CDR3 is CASSQAGGDTQYF. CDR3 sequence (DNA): TGTGCCAGCAGCCAAGCAGGGGGGGATACGCAGTATTTT.

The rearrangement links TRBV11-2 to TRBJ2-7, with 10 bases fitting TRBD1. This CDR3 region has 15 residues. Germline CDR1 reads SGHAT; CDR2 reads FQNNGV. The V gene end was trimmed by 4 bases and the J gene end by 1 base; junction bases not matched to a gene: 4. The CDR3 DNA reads TGTGCCAGCAGCTGGGACAGGGGCCCGTCCTACGAGCAGTACTTC. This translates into CASSWDRGPSYEQYF.

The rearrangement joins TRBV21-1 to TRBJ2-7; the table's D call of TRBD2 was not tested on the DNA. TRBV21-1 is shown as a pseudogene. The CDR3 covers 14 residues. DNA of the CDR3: TGTGCCACCTCTCCAATAGCCGAGCACTACGAGCAGTACTTC. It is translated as CATSPIAEHYEQYF.

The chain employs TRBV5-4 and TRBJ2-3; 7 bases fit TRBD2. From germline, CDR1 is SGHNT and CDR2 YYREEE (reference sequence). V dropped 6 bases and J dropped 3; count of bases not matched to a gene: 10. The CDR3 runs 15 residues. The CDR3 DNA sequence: TGTGCCAGCACCTCGGGGGGAGGTGGAACAGATACGCAGTATTTT. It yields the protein CASTSGGGGTDTQYF.

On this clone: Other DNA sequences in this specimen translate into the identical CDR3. The CDR3 protein is CASSSQRGSEQYF. The CDR3 nucleotides read TGTGCCAGCAGCTCCCAAAGGGGATCCGAGCAGTACTTC. This chain uses TRBV7-3 with TRBJ2-7; possibly TRBD1 for D (5 bases). The V end lost 4 bases, the J end lost 6 bases, and 13 bases lay between the germline ends. CDR3 length equals 13 residues. Germline values: CDR1 SGHTA, CDR2 FQGTGA. The whole variable domain, filled in from reference TRBV7-3 and TRBJ2-7, reads GAGVSQTPSNKVTEKGKYVELRCDPISGHTALYWYRQSLGQGPEFLIYFQGTGAADDSGLPNDRFFAVRPEGSVSTLKIQRTERGDSAVYLCASSSQRGSEQYFGPGTRLTVT.

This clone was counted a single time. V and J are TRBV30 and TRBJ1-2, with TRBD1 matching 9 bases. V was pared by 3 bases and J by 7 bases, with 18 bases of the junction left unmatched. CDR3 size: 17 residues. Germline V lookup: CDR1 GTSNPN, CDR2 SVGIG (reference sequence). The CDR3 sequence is CAWRGRGRDRVTSGYTF. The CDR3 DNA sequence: TGTGCCTGGAGGGGTAGGGGCCGGGACAGGGTGACCAGTGGCTACACCTTC.

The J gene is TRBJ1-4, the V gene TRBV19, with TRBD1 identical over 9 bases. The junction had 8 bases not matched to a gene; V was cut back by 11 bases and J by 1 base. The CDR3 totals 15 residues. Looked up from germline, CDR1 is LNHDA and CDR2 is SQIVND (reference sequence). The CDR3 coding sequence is TGTGCCGTAAACAGGGGGCGCGGAACTAATGAAAAACTGTTTTTT. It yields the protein CAVNRGRGTNEKLFF.

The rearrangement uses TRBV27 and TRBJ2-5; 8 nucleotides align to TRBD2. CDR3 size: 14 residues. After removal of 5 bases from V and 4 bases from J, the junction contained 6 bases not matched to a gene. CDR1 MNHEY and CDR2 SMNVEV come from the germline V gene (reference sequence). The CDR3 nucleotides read TGTGCCAGCAGTGATAGCGGGGTGCTAGAGACCCAGTACTTC. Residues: CASSDSGVLETQYF.

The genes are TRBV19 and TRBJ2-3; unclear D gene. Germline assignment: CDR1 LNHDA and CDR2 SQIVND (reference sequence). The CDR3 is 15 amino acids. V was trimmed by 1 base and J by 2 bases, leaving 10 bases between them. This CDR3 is CASSIVLHTTDTQYF. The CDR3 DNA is TGTGCCAGTAGTATAGTACTACATACCACAGATACGCAGTATTTT.

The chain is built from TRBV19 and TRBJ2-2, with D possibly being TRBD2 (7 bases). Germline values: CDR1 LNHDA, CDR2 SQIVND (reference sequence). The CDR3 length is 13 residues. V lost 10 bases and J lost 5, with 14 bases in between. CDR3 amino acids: CANGRGGTGELFF. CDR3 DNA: TGTGCCAATGGGAGGGGGGGGACCGGGGAGCTGTTTTTT. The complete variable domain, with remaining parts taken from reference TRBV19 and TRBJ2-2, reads DGGITQSPKYLFRKEGQNVTLSCEQNLNHDAMYWYRQDPGQGLRLIYYSQIVNDFQKGDIAEGYSVSREKKESFPLTVTSAQKNPTAFYLCANGRGGTGELFFGEGSRLTVL.

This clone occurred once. The CDR3 DNA sequence: TGTGCCAGCAGTTACGGGACAAACTATGGCTACACCTTC. Amino acid sequence: CASSYGTNYGYTF. The chain combines TRBV6-5 with TRBJ1-2, with D possibly matching TRBD1 (6 bases). The ends were cut back, 2 bases at V and 2 bases at J, with 6 bases in the middle. This CDR3 contains 13 residues. The germline gives CDR1 MNHEY, CDR2 SVGAGI.

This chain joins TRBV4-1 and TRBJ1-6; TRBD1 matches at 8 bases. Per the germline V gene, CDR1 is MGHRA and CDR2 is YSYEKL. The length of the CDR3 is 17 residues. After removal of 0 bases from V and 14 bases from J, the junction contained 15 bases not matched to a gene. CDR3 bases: TGCGCCAGCAGCCAAGAGCGGGCGGACAGGGAAAATAGGGCCCTCCACTTT. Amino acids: CASSQERADRENRALHF.

For the CDR3, the DNA is TGCAGCGTTACGCCGGGACTCCAAGGGGACGAGCAGTACTTC. Its translation: CSVTPGLQGDEQYF. The chain employs TRBV29-1 and TRBJ2-7, with D perhaps TRBD2 (6 bases). The V and J ends lost 5 bases and 5 bases respectively, with 19 bases between them. Germline loops: CDR1 SQVTM, CDR2 ANQGSEA. The CDR3 has 14 residues.

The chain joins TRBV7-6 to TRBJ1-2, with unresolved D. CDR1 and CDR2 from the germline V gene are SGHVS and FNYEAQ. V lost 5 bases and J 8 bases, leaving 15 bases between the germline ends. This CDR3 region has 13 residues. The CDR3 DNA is TGTGCCAGCAGCCTTGACGGGGAAGGCGGCTACACCTTC. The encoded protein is CASSLDGEGGYTF.